This is a list of T cell receptor beta chains from one sample in a study of cytomegalovirus exposure and HLA in healthy donors. Clones were sequenced by immunoSEQ multiplex PCR, and TCRdb holds only the in-frame ones, with some missing. The sample contains about 140,000 clones, 60% to 80% of which appear only once. Sequencing was carried out using PBMCs. These receptors were obtained from a man younger than 35 in good health and CMV-seronegative. Each CDR3 is given with its conserved first and last residue. A D gene is named only where the DNA matches it firmly. Size values are once, few and many counts, or a class for expanded clones, and some rows have none.

NA,TRBJ1-5,TRBV5-8,TRBD1,TGTGCCAGCAGCTCGGGACAGGCGGTGTTTCAGCCCCAGCATTTT,CASSSGQAVFQPQHF
NA,TRBJ1-2,TRBV10-3,NA,TGTGCCGTAAGACAGAACTATGGCTACACCTTC,CAVRQNYGYTF
NA,TRBJ1-1,TRBV10-3,NA,TGTGCCATCAGTGAGTTCGGAGAGACTGAAGCTTTCTTT,CAISEFGETEAFF
once,TRBJ1-6,TRBV2,NA,TGTGCCACCCAGACAGAGACGGCTTCACCCCTCCACTTT,CATQTETASPLHF
NA,TRBJ1-2,TRBV25-1,NA,TGTGCCAGCAGTCGGGGGGGGGCTAACTATGGCTACACCTTC,CASSRGGANYGYTF
NA,TRBJ1-1,TRBV5-1,NA,TGCGCCAGCAGCTTGGAACAGGGTAACACTGAAGCTTTCTTT,CASSLEQGNTEAFF
NA,TRBJ1-1,TRBV4-3,TRBD1,TGCGCCAGCAGCCAGACAGGGGCGAACACTGAAGCTTTCTTT,CASSQTGANTEAFF
NA,TRBJ1-2,TRBV7-2,TRBD1,TGTGCCAGCAGCTCTAGACAGGGGGAGAACTATGGCTACACCTTC,CASSSRQGENYGYTF
once,TRBJ2-1,TRBV4-2,NA,TGTGCCAGCAGCTCGGCGGGGGCGTACAATGAGCAGTTCTTC,CASSSAGAYNEQFF
NA,TRBJ2-7,TRBV19,TRBD1,TGTGCCAGTAGTATCACAGGGGGAACCTACGAGCAGTACTTC,CASSITGGTYEQYF
NA,TRBJ1-6,TRBV6-5,NA,TGTGCCTCGAAGGGGTTAGTTGATTCACCCCTCCACTTT,CASKGLVDSPLHF
NA,TRBJ2-7,TRBV6-5,NA,TGTGCCAGCAGGGACAGAGATTTCTACGAGCAGTACTTC,CASRDRDFYEQYF
NA,TRBJ2-4,TRBV27,TRBD1,TGTGCCAGTGGACAGGGTGGAAACATTCAGTACTTC,CASGQGGNIQYF
NA,TRBJ2-4,TRBV2,NA,TGTGCCAGCAGTATAAACCGGGACACAGTAGCCAAAAACATTCAGTACTTC,CASSINRDTVAKNIQYF
NA,TRBJ1-4,TRBV7-9,NA,TGTGCCAGCAGCCAGACCAACGTCGGGGAAAAACTGTTTTTT,CASSQTNVGEKLFF
NA,TRBJ2-2,TRBV7-2,NA,TGTGCCAGCAGCTTAGTCCGCGGGACCGTTTCCGCGAACACCGGGGAGCTGTTTTTT,CASSLVRGTVSANTGELFF
NA,TRBJ2-5,TRBV25-1,TRBD1,TGTGCCACTCTGGGACAGGGAGGTGGGCAAGAGACCCAGTACTTC,CATLGQGGGQETQYF
NA,TRBJ2-7,TRBV15,TRBD2,TGTGCCACCAGCAAGCGGGGGATAACCTACGAGCAGTACTTC,CATSKRGITYEQYF
few,TRBJ2-6,TRBV9,NA,TGTGCCAGCAGCGTACAGGGGTCTGGGGCCAACGTCCTGACTTTC,CASSVQGSGANVLTF
NA,TRBJ2-1,TRBV7-2,NA,TGTGCCAGCAGCAAGGACAGTTACTCCTACAATGAGCAGTTCTTC,CASSKDSYSYNEQFF
NA,TRBJ2-7,TRBV10-3,NA,TGTGCCATCAGTGAGTCTGGCGGGTCCTACGAGCAGTACTTC,CAISESGGSYEQYF
NA,TRBJ1-1,TRBV4-3,NA,TGCGCCAGCAGCCAAGATGGGGGGGGTCGAGGCACTGAAGCTTTCTTT,CASSQDGGGRGTEAFF
NA,TRBJ1-1,TRBV27,NA,TGTGCCAGCAGTTCAAGGGGGATGAACACTGAAGCTTTCTTT,CASSSRGMNTEAFF
NA,TRBJ2-2,TRBV7-2,NA,TGTGCCAGCAGTGAATTTGGGTTTTCAGGACTGAACACCGGGGAGCTGTTTTTT,CASSEFGFSGLNTGELFF
NA,TRBJ1-2,TRBV2,NA,TGTGCCAGCAGTCACGACAGAAATAACTATGGCTACACCTTC,CASSHDRNNYGYTF
NA,TRBJ1-1,TRBV5-8,NA,TGTGCCAGCGGGAGGTACACTGAAGCTTTCTTT,CASGRYTEAFF
NA,TRBJ2-7,TRBV7-9,NA,TGTGCCAGCAGCTTAGTCTCAGACTCCTACGAGCAGTACTTC,CASSLVSDSYEQYF
few,TRBJ1-1,TRBV5-1,NA,TGCGCCAGCAGCTCGGTCCCCAGGGGAACTGAAGCTTTCTTT,CASSSVPRGTEAFF
NA,TRBJ1-1,TRBV6-6,NA,TGTGCCAGCAGTTATCAGATTAACACTGAAGCTTTCTTT,CASSYQINTEAFF
NA,TRBJ1-2,TRBV7-3,TRBD1,TGTGCCAGCAGCTTAAAGAGGGACAGGCTCCCGTACGGGGGTGGCTACACCTTC,CASSLKRDRLPYGGGYTF
once,TRBJ1-1,TRBV16,NA,TGTGCCAGCAGCCATGCCCGGGGGTTGAGCACTGAAGCTTTCTTT,CASSHARGLSTEAFF
NA,TRBJ2-2,TRBV7-9,NA,TGTGCCAGCAGCTTGGGGGGGGCCAAAATTCGCACCGGGGAGCTGTTTTTT,CASSLGGAKIRTGELFF
NA,TRBJ2-7,TRBV27,TRBD1,TGTGCCAGCAGTTCGCTACGGACAGGGCTTTCGGAGCAGTACTTC,CASSSLRTGLSEQYF
once,TRBJ2-3,TRBV19,TRBD2,TGTGCCAGTAGTTCGCGGGGGATAGATACGCAGTATTTT,CASSSRGIDTQYF
NA,TRBJ1-1,TRBV6-5,TRBD1,TGTGCCAGCAGACGGGACAGGGGGCTTGGTACTGAAGCTTTCTTT,CASRRDRGLGTEAFF
NA,TRBJ2-3,TRBV13,TRBD2,TGTGCCAGCAGCCGCGAGACTAGCGGGGGCACAGATACGCAGTATTTT,CASSRETSGGTDTQYF
few,TRBJ2-2,TRBV25-1,NA,TGTGCCAGCAGTGAGGGGGGGGAGCTGTTTTTT,CASSEGGELFF
NA,TRBJ2-5,TRBV10-1,NA,TGCGCCAGCAGTGAGTCCGAGGTAAGGAGGCAAGAGACCCAGTACTTC,CASSESEVRRQETQYF
NA,TRBJ1-1,TRBV30,TRBD1,TGTGCCTGGACCAGACAGGGGGACACTGAAGCTTTCTTT,CAWTRQGDTEAFF
few,TRBJ1-2,TRBV27,NA,TGTGCCAGCAGCCACATGGGACTCCGGCGCAGGGCTGGCTACACCTTC,CASSHMGLRRRAGYTF
NA,TRBJ2-5,TRBV7-2,TRBD1,TGTGCCAGCAGCTTAGCCAGAGCCGGGACAGCCACCCAAGAGACCCAGTACTTC,CASSLARAGTATQETQYF
NA,TRBJ2-7,TRBV15,NA,TGTGCCACCAGCAGAGATGAAACCTACGAGCAGTACTTC,CATSRDETYEQYF
NA,TRBJ2-7,TRBV4-3,TRBD1,TGCGCCAGCAGCCAGACTGCCGGTGGGACAGGGGGCATCTACGAGCAGTACTTC,CASSQTAGGTGGIYEQYF
few,TRBJ1-1,TRBV7-3,TRBD1,TGTGCCAGCAGCGAGACCTCAGGGGGGAGCACTGAAGCTTTCTTT,CASSETSGGSTEAFF
NA,TRBJ2-6,TRBV7-3,NA,TGTGCCAGCAGCTTCACCGGGACTCCGAACTCTGGGGCCAACGTCCTGACTTTC,CASSFTGTPNSGANVLTF
NA,TRBJ2-2,TRBV6-4,NA,TGTGCCAGCAGTGACACCGGGGGCACCGGGGAGCTGTTTTTT,CASSDTGGTGELFF
NA,TRBJ1-2,TRBV5-1,NA,TGCGCCAGCAGCCCCAGGGAAGACGGTGGCTACACCTTC,CASSPREDGGYTF
NA,TRBJ1-1,TRBV19,TRBD1,TGTGCCAGTAGTACCCGAAGGGGGCTGAACACTGAAGCTTTCTTT,CASSTRRGLNTEAFF
NA,TRBJ1-6,TRBV2,NA,TGTGCCAGCAGCCCGGGGGGGGCGCTCAATTCACCCCTCCACTTT,CASSPGGALNSPLHF
few,TRBJ1-4,TRBV5-6,NA,TGTGCCAGCAGCTTGAGCAGCGGGGCTGGAGAAAAACTGTTTTTT,CASSLSSGAGEKLFF
NA,TRBJ1-4,TRBV30,TRBD1,TGTGCCTGGAGGGGACAGCACAGGGAAAAACTGTTTTTT,CAWRGQHREKLFF
NA,TRBJ1-1,TRBV5-5,NA,TGTGCCAGCAGCTTGATAATCGGGACACTTGAAGCTTTCTTT,CASSLIIGTLEAFF
NA,TRBJ1-3,TRBV7-8,TRBD1,TGTGCCAGCAGCCCCCGTCGACAGGGCGCCCCTGGAAACACCATATATTTT,CASSPRRQGAPGNTIYF